This T cell receptor beta chain was recovered during a study of beta chain features in type 1 diabetes. As regards this clone: Its antigen is not identified.

General study findings and limits: A definitive answer on HLA type influencing TCRB rearrangement was not reached here. Shorter templates might be favored by PCR, equally in patients and controls.

Isolation of CD4+ naive, central memory, regulatory and stem cell-like memory cells was achieved by sorting via CD45RO/CCR7/CD25/CD127/CD95/CD27. Losses at the gene ends were 5 bases for V and 8 bases for J; bases not matched to a gene: 9. The length of the CDR3 is 15 residues. Germline V CDR1 and CDR2: MNHNY, SVGAGI (reference sequence). Expressed TCRB transcripts were sequenced, since all the RNA that had been isolated was reverse transcribed. Some clones are missing from TCRdb's copy, which holds only in-frame ones; the method was immunoSEQ multiplex PCR. This table has 970,000 or so clones, about a sixth appearing once.

The TCR originated in a woman younger than 35 in good health. The chain is built from TRBV6-6 and TRBJ2-1; 10 bases agree with TRBD2. The sequencing sample was made of naive CD4+ T cells from blood. CDR3 residues: CASSPASGSFYEQFF. Written as DNA, the CDR3 is TGTGCCAGCAGTCCAGCTAGCGGGAGTTTCTATGAGCAGTTCTTC.